Listed here are 30 T cell receptor beta chains from one sample, sequenced in a study of OX40 agonist ivuxolimab in advanced cancers. The method was immunoSEQ multiplex PCR; TCRdb's version includes in-frame clones alone and lacks a portion of them. The data show 77,000 or so clones, over 70% seen once. The specimen comprised CD4+ or CD8+ T cells sorted from blood, sampled in a trial of the OX40 agonist ivuxolimab. Receptors were obtained from an adult with an advanced solid tumor such as melanoma, head and neck, liver or kidney cancer.

This sequence joins TRBV5-6 and TRBJ2-7, with D possibly being TRBD1 (6 bases). CDR1 is SGHDT and CDR2 is YYEEEE in the germline V gene. The germline V and J ends were trimmed by 2 bases and 3 bases, with 12 bases remaining between them. The CDR3 length is 14 residues. In DNA form, the CDR3 reads TGTGCCAGCAGCTTTGCAGGGGTTAACTACGAGCAGTACTTC. It yields the protein CASSFAGVNYEQYF.

V gene TRBV11-3 combines with J gene TRBJ1-4; D uncertain. The CDR3 length is 14 residues. V was trimmed by 1 base and J by 9 bases, leaving 12 bases between them. CDR1 SGHNT and CDR2 YENEEA come from the germline V gene. CDR3 sequence reads: CASSLVPGRKKLFF. The CDR3 coding sequence is TGTGCCAGCAGCTTAGTTCCCGGCAGGAAAAAACTGTTTTTT. The entire variable domain, with the rest obtained from reference TRBV11-3 and TRBJ1-4, is as follows: EAGVVQSPRYKIIEKKQPVAFWCNPISGHNTLYWYLQNLGQGPELLIRYENEEAVDDSQLPKDRFSAERLKGVDSTLKIQPAELGDSAVYLCASSLVPGRKKLFFGSGTQLSVL.

Only one count was recorded for this clone. The chain joins TRBV5-1 to TRBJ1-2; weak D call: TRBD1 (5 bases). The V end was cut by 5 bases, the J end by 8 bases, with 16 bases between. The CDR3 covers 13 residues. Per the germline V gene, CDR1 is SGHRS and CDR2 is YFSETQ. The CDR3 coding sequence is TGCGCCAGCAGTCCCGGGGGGGATCGCGGCTACACCTTC. Amino acid sequence: CASSPGGDRGYTF. Drawing the rest from reference TRBV5-1 and TRBJ1-2, the complete variable domain is KAGVTQTPRYLIKTRGQQVTLSCSPISGHRSVSWYQQTPGQGLQFLFEYFSETQRNKGNFPGRFSGRQFSNSRSEMNVSTLELGDSALYLCASSPGGDRGYTFGSGTRLTVV.

This clone was recorded once. CDR3 DNA: TGTGCCAGCAGAGAGGGGGCTATACGTGTCTCCTACAATGAGCAGTTCTTC. This translates into CASREGAIRVSYNEQFF. The chain links TRBV9 to TRBJ2-1, with TRBD1 matching 7 bases. This CDR3 has 17 residues. CDR1 is SGDLS and CDR2 is YYNGEE in the germline V gene. V trimming: 5 bases; J trimming: 0 bases; junction bases outside the gene matches: 11.

The chain has TRBV6-6 and TRBJ1-2, with D possibly matching TRBD1 (6 bases). The V and J ends lost 6 bases and 7 bases respectively, with 15 bases between them. The CDR3 loop spans 13 amino acids. CDR1 is MNHNY and CDR2 is SVGAGI in the germline V gene (reference sequence). CDR3 nucleotide sequence: TGTGCCAGCAGAACTTGGGACACAGGTGGCTACACCTTC. As protein: CASRTWDTGGYTF.

V and J are TRBV6-1 and TRBJ1-1; 8 bases are a match to TRBD1. In germline, CDR1 is MNHNS, CDR2 SASEGT. Losses at the gene ends were 2 bases for V and 4 bases for J; bases not matched to a gene: 3. The CDR3 totals 14 residues. Here the CDR3 reads CASSETGGSTEAFF. The CDR3 DNA reads TGTGCCAGCAGTGAAACAGGGGGAAGCACTGAAGCTTTCTTT.

CDR3 protein: CASSLSASYEQYF. The CDR3 bases are TGTGCCAGCAGCTTATCTGCATCGTACGAGCAGTACTTC. The J gene is TRBJ2-7, the V gene TRBV7-2, with D hard to call. The CDR3 totals 13 residues. V shed 2 bases and J shed 4 bases, with 9 bases lying between them. CDR1 is SGHTA and CDR2 is FQGNSA in the germline V gene.

J is TRBJ2-7 and V is TRBV27; 12 positions agree with TRBD1. Trimming took 5 bases from V and 5 from J; bases not matched to a gene: 4. Germline CDR1 is MNHEY and CDR2 is SMNVEV (reference sequence). The length of the CDR3 is 14 residues. DNA for the CDR3: TGTGCCAGCAGTCCCGGGACAGGGGGCGACGAGCAGTACTTC. Protein sequence: CASSPGTGGDEQYF.

V is TRBV7-9 and J is TRBJ1-2; 7 bases align to TRBD1. Trimming at V came to 1 base and at J to 7 bases, leaving 6 bases not matched to a gene. CDR1 SEHNR and CDR2 FQNEAQ come from the germline V gene (reference sequence). The CDR3 contains 14 residues. As DNA, the CDR3 is TGTGCCAGCAGCTTAGGACAGGGCTCCTCTGGCTACACCTTC. Its protein product is CASSLGQGSSGYTF.

The chain is built from TRBV19 and TRBJ1-1, with D possibly matching TRBD1 (5 bases). Germline V gene lookup returns CDR1 LNHDA and CDR2 SQIVND (reference sequence). V was trimmed by 6 bases and J by 0 bases, leaving 17 bases between them. The CDR3 runs to 16 residues. The CDR3 protein is CASRVGTLLMNTEAFF. The DNA of the CDR3 is TGTGCCAGTAGAGTCGGGACTCTGCTCATGAACACTGAAGCTTTCTTT.

This sequence joins TRBV6-6 and TRBJ1-2; TRBD1 might be the D (6 bases). CDR3 size: 12 residues. Germline CDR1 MNHNY, CDR2 SVGAGI (reference sequence). V dropped 7 bases and J dropped 3 bases, with 9 bases sitting between them. For the CDR3, the DNA is TGTGCCAGCAAAAAGGGGGACTATGGCTACACCTTC. Its protein product is CASKKGDYGYTF.

The rearrangement links TRBV6-5 to TRBJ2-2; the match to TRBD1 covers 7 bases. This CDR3 is 15 amino acids long. Germline CDR1 MNHEY, CDR2 SVGAGI. The ends lost 2 bases at V and 5 bases at J; junction bases unmatched: 5. The CDR3 nucleotides are TGTGCCAGCAGTTACGACAGGGTTGGTACCGGGGAGCTGTTTTTT. Amino acid sequence: CASSYDRVGTGELFF.

The rearrangement joins TRBV11-3 to TRBJ2-1; D might be TRBD2 (6 bases). Germline lookup yields CDR1 SGHNT and CDR2 YENEEA. With 2 bases removed from V and 2 bases from J, the gap between germline ends came to 10 bases. The length of the CDR3 is 15 residues. CDR3 region: CASSLRGGTYNEQFF. CDR3 in DNA: TGTGCCAGCAGCTTACGGGGCGGGACCTACAATGAGCAGTTCTTC.

This clone was counted only a few times. The chain carries TRBV29-1 and TRBJ1-1; a weak D match, TRBD1 (5 bases). The germline CDR1 and CDR2 sequences are SQVTM and ANQGSEA. The CDR3 runs 14 residues. Trimming took off 4 bases at V and 4 bases at J, with 16 bases between the two ends. DNA for the CDR3: TGCAGCGTTGTGGCTAAATCGGGGGGCACTGAAGCTTTCTTT. It yields the protein CSVVAKSGGTEAFF.

V and J are TRBV6-1 and TRBJ2-3; D may be TRBD2 (6 bases). The CDR3 totals 15 residues. V was trimmed by 3 bases and J by 2 bases, leaving 12 bases between them. The germline V gene encodes CDR1 MNHNS and CDR2 SASEGT. Written as DNA, the CDR3 is TGTGCCAGCAGTGAGGGGACTGGCCTCACAGATACGCAGTATTTT. Translated: CASSEGTGLTDTQYF.

The chain links TRBV10-3 to TRBJ2-1, with 9 bases identical to TRBD2. J was trimmed by 5 bases and V by 11 bases; bases with no gene match: 10. Germline V gene data show CDR1 as ENHRY and CDR2 as SYGVKD. There are 14 residues in the CDR3. CDR3 sequence reads: CAVRLTSGDNEQFF. CDR3 nucleotides: TGTGCCGTAAGACTGACTAGCGGTGACAATGAGCAGTTCTTC.

This chain links TRBV4-3 with TRBJ2-1, with 14 bases identical to TRBD2. The ends lost 0 bases at V and 9 bases at J; junction bases unmatched: 10. The CDR3 contains 18 residues. CDR1 and CDR2 (germline): LGHNA, YSLEER. The DNA of the CDR3 is TGCGCCAGCAGCCAAGATTGGGTGGGGACTAGCGGGAGAGTTGAGCAGTTCTTC. Amino acids: CASSQDWVGTSGRVEQFF.

The V gene is TRBV6-5, the J gene TRBJ1-3; D remains unclear. Germline V gives CDR1 MNHEY, CDR2 SVGAGI. The length of the CDR3 is 16 residues. V lost 4 bases and J 0 bases, leaving 13 bases between the germline ends. CDR3 bases: TGTGCCAGCAGTTGGATCGTGCCAGACTCTGGAAACACCATATATTTT. Translation: CASSWIVPDSGNTIYF.

The gene calls are TRBV7-3 and TRBJ2-1; TRBD2 aligns across 10 bases. The CDR3 covers 15 residues. V shed 2 bases and J 7 bases; nucleotides not matched to a gene: 5. Germline V gene data show CDR1 as SGHTA and CDR2 as FQGTGA. The CDR3 nucleotides read TGTGCCAGCAGCTTAGCTCTAGCGGGAGTTAATGAGCAGTTCTTC. Protein product: CASSLALAGVNEQFF.

This sequence joins TRBV4-2 and TRBJ1-4; unclear D gene. Germline V gene lookup returns CDR1 LGHNA and CDR2 YNFKEQ. The germline V and J ends were trimmed by 4 bases and 7 bases, with 10 bases remaining between them. The CDR3 spans 13 residues. The CDR3: CASSLSLIEKLFF. The CDR3 DNA sequence: TGTGCCAGCAGCCTCTCTCTCATTGAAAAACTGTTTTTT.

The V and J genes are TRBV4-1 and TRBJ1-1; the D is unclear. The CDR3 covers 13 residues. V lost 4 bases and J 3 bases, leaving 9 bases between the germline ends. Germline V gene sequence: CDR1 MGHRA, CDR2 YSYEKL. CDR3 residues: CASSRTGDTEAFF. DNA for the CDR3: TGCGCCAGCAGCCGGACCGGTGACACTGAAGCTTTCTTT.

The chain recombines TRBV5-1 with TRBJ2-2, with TRBD1 as a possible D gene (6 bases). The CDR3 has 17 amino acids. Trimming took 0 bases from V and 1 from J, leaving 13 bases between them. Looked up from germline, CDR1 is SGHRS and CDR2 is YFSETQ. DNA of the CDR3: TGCGCCAGCAGCTTGGACACTGGGACACTGAACACCGGGGAGCTGTTTTTT. This sequence encodes CASSLDTGTLNTGELFF.

The CDR3 spells CASSDLASYEQYF. The CDR3 DNA follows: TGTGCCAGCAGCGATCTCGCCTCCTACGAGCAGTACTTC. This chain links TRBV5-4 with TRBJ2-7, with D uncertain. This CDR3 region has 13 residues. The germline gives CDR1 SGHNT, CDR2 YYREEE (reference sequence). Deletions cut 4 bases from V and 0 bases from J, with 8 bases between.

This chain links TRBV19 with TRBJ2-5; D gene unclear. CDR3 size: 15 residues. V lost 0 bases and J lost 4, with 12 bases in between. The germline V gene has CDR1 LNHDA and CDR2 SQIVND (reference sequence). The CDR3 DNA reads TGTGCCAGTAGTATAGATCTTAATAATGGAGAGACCCAGTACTTC. Amino acids: CASSIDLNNGETQYF.

With regard to this clone: Without the conserved terminal phenylalanine or tryptophan, this CDR3 likely stems from a read error. The DNA is omitted, as the CDR3 cannot be located on it reliably, and the CDR3 follows TCRdb's listing. The gene calls are TRBV29-1 and TRBJ1-4. The CDR3 comprises 11 residues, both ends counted. Germline CDR1 reads SQVTM; CDR2 reads ANQGSEA. The CDR3 sequence is CSATDGGRLKY.

The chain combines TRBV7-9 with TRBJ2-5, with 8 positions matching TRBD1. CDR3 length: 13 residues. V gave up 6 bases and J gave up 5 bases; unmatched junction bases: 5. CDR1 and CDR2 from the germline V gene are SEHNR and FQNEAQ (reference sequence). This CDR3 reads CASSQTGGETQYF. DNA for the CDR3: TGTGCCAGCAGTCAAACAGGGGGTGAGACCCAGTACTTC.

The V gene is TRBV11-3, the J gene TRBJ1-2; no clear D. The ends were cut back, 1 base at V and 8 bases at J, with 5 bases in the middle. The CDR3 runs to 11 residues. Germline values: CDR1 SGHNT, CDR2 YENEEA. The CDR3 spells CASSLGIGYTF. CDR3 sequence (DNA): TGTGCCAGCAGCTTAGGGATCGGCTACACCTTC.

For the CDR3, the DNA is TGTGCCAGCAGCTTAGACAGGGGGACTGAAGCTTTCTTT. Protein product: CASSLDRGTEAFF. V and J are TRBV7-9 and TRBJ1-1; 8 bases match TRBD1. The CDR3 covers 13 residues. The ends lost 1 base at V and 5 bases at J; junction bases unmatched: 0. CDR1 and CDR2 from the germline V gene are SEHNR and FQNEAQ (reference sequence). Based on the CDR3 plus reference TRBV7-9 and TRBJ1-1, the full variable domain is DTGVSQNPRHKITKRGQNVTFRCDPISEHNRLYWYRQTLGQGPEFLTYFQNEAQLEKSRLLSDRFSAERPKGSFSTLEIQRTEQGDSAMYLCASSLDRGTEAFFGQGTRLTVV.

The chain has TRBV5-1 and TRBJ1-4; possibly TRBD1 for D (5 bases). Germline CDR1 is SGHRS and CDR2 is YFSETQ. With 8 bases removed from V and 8 bases from J, the gap between germline ends came to 19 bases. This CDR3 comprises 14 residues. The CDR3 DNA sequence: TGCGCCAGTACAACCGAACCTCGGGACGAAAAACTGTTTTTT. Translation: CASTTEPRDEKLFF.

V gene TRBV6-5 combines with J gene TRBJ1-1; D is unclear. Germline-derived CDR1 and CDR2 are MNHEY and SVGAGI. This CDR3 has 11 amino acids. Deletions cut 2 bases from V and 10 bases from J, with 8 bases between. CDR3 sequence (DNA): TGTGCCAGCAGTTACGGGTTTGTAGCTTTCTTT. It codes for CASSYGFVAFF.